The clone carrying this T cell receptor (beta chain) was counted a few times. As yet, its antigen is unknown. This sample was taken from a study of T cells after yellow fever vaccination. TCRdb redid the calling of the 5' RACE reads with MiXCR, one entry per CDR3 protein. The sample holds about 360,000 distinct CDR3 sequences, 6.2% seen once. Study observations and caveats: A weaker secondary response peaked on day 5, the primary on day 15. A small proportion of clonotypes was detected in both the CD4 and CD8 compartments. From the bulk population, abundant clonotypes could contaminate and appear within FACS-sorted repertoires. Subsequent booster samples again held most clones from primary vaccination (nearly 98% CD4, about 86% CD8).

This CDR3 contains 15 residues. The V gene lost 0 bases and the J gene lost 2 bases, with 12 bases spanning the gap. CDR1 is SGHDT, CDR2 YYEEEE, per germline. Source: PBMCs, taken 5 days after the yellow fever booster vaccination. The rearrangement uses TRBV5-6 and TRBJ2-7; possibly TRBD1 for D (5 bases). The sequence came from a man aged 30 to 45 who received the YFV17D yellow fever vaccine. CDR3 region: CASSLDAGYPYEQYF. The CDR3 coding sequence is TGTGCCAGCAGCTTGGATGCAGGGTATCCCTACGAGCAGTACTTC.